This section outlines one T cell receptor (beta chain) sequence together with its context. The data are from a study of blood T cell repertoires in COVID-19. TCRdb's table, derived via immunoSEQ multiplex PCR, lists solely in-frame clones and lacks some. The table records 200,000 to 250,000 clones, approximately 86% of them present only once. Germline CDR1 reads LGHNA; CDR2 reads YSLEER. The V and J ends lost 4 bases and 1 base, in that order; junction bases with no gene match: 7. The CDR3 length is 15 residues. This rearrangement joins TRBV4-3 to TRBJ2-7; 7 bases agree with TRBD2. The source is a man aged 18 to 30 with acute COVID-19. The sample comprised PBMCs or T cells enriched from blood (not recorded which). This CDR3 is CASSPGLDTSYEQYF. The CDR3 bases are TGCGCCAGCAGCCCAGGACTAGATACTTCCTACGAGCAGTACTTC.